The clone carrying this TCR beta chain is deemed medium-sized. Its specificity is unknown. This sample is drawn from a study of metastatic and nonmetastatic thyroid tumors. At the level of the study: Patients with malignant and benign thyroid disease provided blood and tumor or nodule tissue, whose repertoires were compared.

No patient received treatment before thyroid surgery. Points from the study as a whole: Reportedly, malignant thyroid tumors had significantly higher TCR beta diversity than benign nodules, in blood and tumor.

As originally analysed: CDR3 was compared across clinicopathological groups, and the resulting differences were used to build a distant-metastasis classifier for papillary thyroid cancer. With MiXCR, TCRdb reprocessed the PCR reads. None of the V and J calls come from the authors' own analysis; TCRdb made them. The sample lists roughly 55,000 clones; around 15% were seen once. V was trimmed by 10 bases and J by 5 bases, leaving 17 bases between them. The CDR3 spans 13 residues. CDR1 and CDR2 from the germline V gene are LNHDA and SQIVND (reference sequence). This clonotype was obtained from a male donor with papillary thyroid cancer or a benign thyroid nodule (not recorded which). Some clones in this sample may be carry-over from other donors' samples. The sequenced sample was blood. The chain employs TRBV19 and TRBJ2-5, with a tentative D call TRBD2 (6 bases). CDR3 residues: CATAGSAWETQYF. The CDR3 DNA reads TGTGCCACCGCCGGGAGCGCCTGGGAGACCCAGTACTTC. Supplemented by reference TRBV19 and TRBJ2-5, the full variable domain reads DGGITQSPKYLFRKEGQNVTLSCEQNLNHDAMYWYRQDPGQGLRLIYYSQIVNDFQKGDIAEGYSVSREKKESFPLTVTSAQKNPTAFYLCATAGSAWETQYFGPGTRLLVL.